The source of this T cell receptor (beta chain) is a study of cytomegalovirus exposure and HLA in healthy donors. The study's findings and limits: Most TCRs appeared rarely, but some public TCRs recurred in many donors. For TCR beta chains, V- and J-gene trimming was later linked to a missense DCLRE1C variant.

PCR used 60 Vbeta primers and 13 Jbeta primers. Only in-frame clones appear in the TCRdb table, and some are missing; sequencing was by immunoSEQ multiplex PCR. The sample holds over 120,000 clones. With 4 bases removed from V and 5 bases from J, the gap between germline ends came to 21 bases. CDR1 SGDLS and CDR2 YYNGEE come from the germline V gene. This CDR3 has 16 amino acids. Points on this clone: Its antigen is unidentified.

This receptor was identified in a male donor in good health and CMV-seronegative. Sequencing used PBMCs. The rearrangement links TRBV9 to TRBJ1-1; no clear D gene. In DNA, the CDR3 is TGTGCCAGCAGCCCAACCCTGAGGGTTCGCGGTACTGAAGCTTTCTTT. Translation gives CASSPTLRVRGTEAFF.